A selection of T cell receptor beta chains follows, all from one sample in a study of patients and donors after allogeneic stem cell transplantation. TCRdb ran MiXCR on the RT-PCR reads and lists one entry per CDR3 protein. The top ten clones hold around 10% of a sample with approximately 250,000 distinct CDR3 sequences, roughly 13% of them seen once. The specimen sequenced was blood, either unsorted or a sorted T cell fraction (not recorded which). The receptors were gathered from a human donor who was either an allogeneic HSCT recipient or a stem cell or donor lymphocyte infusion donor (not recorded which). It is not recorded whose cells these are; they may come from a transplant donor. Each CDR3 is given without its conserved first and last residue.

j_call v_call cdr3_aa
TRBJ1-2 TRBV20-1 SSYLGINYGYT
TRBJ2-7 TRBV20-1 SASPSYEQY
TRBJ1-6 TRBV20-1 SARKKGTGGNSPLH
TRBJ2-3 TRBV20-1 SAPGGTDTQY
TRBJ2-7 TRBV20-1 SAIPTQGGYHEQY
TRBJ1-1 TRBV5-1 ASSTEGQGATEAF
TRBJ1-5 TRBV6-1 ASSPSGVAYQPQH
TRBJ1-1 TRBV10-3 AIQDPGTVNTEAF
TRBJ1-5 TRBV19 ASSIDRDGQPQH
TRBJ2-1 TRBV12-5 ASGLTGQVYNEQF
TRBJ2-1 TRBV12-3/TRBV12-4 ASSFRTSGGAIDEQF